The 26 T cell receptor beta chains below all came from one sample that was sequenced in a study of CD8 T cells in Susac syndrome. Reverse transcription of 0.5 to 1 ug RNA was performed with random hexamers. TCRdb used MiXCR to reprocess the immunoSEQ multiplex PCR reads, holding one entry per CDR3 protein. The sample holds roughly 140,000 distinct CDR3 sequences, 95% to 96% seen once. Material for sequencing was CD8+ T cells from PBMCs. The receptors were gathered from a human donor with multiple sclerosis.

J is TRBJ1-1 and V is TRBV20-1; D remains ambiguous. Trimming shortened V by 3 bases and J by 9 bases, and 20 bases separated the two germline ends. The CDR3 consists of 14 residues. In germline, CDR1 is DFQATT, CDR2 SNEGSKA (reference sequence). The CDR3 reads CSASNGLIAIQAFF. CDR3 nucleotide sequence: TGCAGTGCTAGTAATGGGTTAATCGCCATTCAAGCTTTCTTT.

The J gene is TRBJ1-1, the V gene TRBV27, with D possibly TRBD1 on 5 matching bases. Trimming removed 8 bases at V and 1 base at J, with 11 bases between. Germline loops: CDR1 MNHEY, CDR2 SMNVEV (reference sequence). The CDR3 is 13 amino acids. CDR3 DNA: TGTGCCAGCCGGAGCAGGGAGAACACTGAAGCTTTCTTT. It is translated as CASRSRENTEAFF.

The chain carries TRBV11-2 and TRBJ2-7; D is uncertain. The V gene lost 2 bases and the J gene lost 5 bases, with 7 bases spanning the gap. Looked up from germline, CDR1 is SGHAT and CDR2 is FQNNGV. CDR3 length equals 12 residues. The CDR3 protein is CASSLIPHEQYF. In nucleotides, the CDR3 is TGTGCCAGCAGCTTAATCCCCCACGAGCAGTACTTC.

This clonotype was detected only once. The chain is built from TRBV7-9 and TRBJ2-5; unclear D gene. The V end lost 5 bases, the J end lost 5 bases, and 18 bases lay between the germline ends. This CDR3 region has 15 residues. From germline, CDR1 is SEHNR and CDR2 FQNEAQ (reference sequence). The CDR3 reads CASSPPRPADETQYF. CDR3 sequence (DNA): TGTGCCAGCAGCCCCCCCAGGCCAGCAGACGAGACCCAGTACTTC.

This rearrangement joins TRBV27 to TRBJ2-7; no definite D call. The ends were cut back, 5 bases at V and 3 bases at J, with 5 bases in the middle. Germline V gene sequence: CDR1 MNHEY, CDR2 SMNVEV (reference sequence). The CDR3 runs to 11 residues. CDR3 sequence: CASSRNYEQYV. CDR3 coding DNA: TGTGCCAGCAGTAGGAACTACGAGCAGTACGTC.

The chain uses TRBV12-3 or TRBV12-4 and TRBJ2-3; D is possibly TRBD1 (6 bases). The CDR3 has 13 residues. The ends were cut back, 8 bases at V and 9 bases at J, with 18 bases in the middle. DNA for the CDR3: TGTGCCAGCCGACACAGGGTTATTGAAACGCAGTATTTT. This sequence encodes CASRHRVIETQYF.

V is TRBV4-1 and J is TRBJ2-7; TRBD2 is a possible D gene (5 bases). Germline values: CDR1 MGHRA, CDR2 YSYEKL. V was shortened by 1 base and J by 5 bases, with 15 bases between the two germline ends. The CDR3 sequence is 15 residues long. The CDR3 loop reads CASSQGVGEWDEQYF. The CDR3 nucleotides read TGCGCCAGCAGCCAAGGGGTCGGGGAATGGGACGAGCAGTACTTC.

V is TRBV30 and J is TRBJ2-1, with 14 bases aligning to TRBD2. The CDR3 is 17 amino acids. CDR1 is GTSNPN, CDR2 SVGIG, per germline (reference sequence). Unmatched junction bases numbered 4, after V lost 3 bases and J lost 0 bases. The CDR3 DNA is TGTGCCTGGAGGGGGACTAGCGGGGGTAGCTCCTACAATGAGCAGTTCTTC. It yields the protein CAWRGTSGGSSYNEQFF.

The V gene is TRBV27, the J gene TRBJ2-4, with 7 bases aligning to TRBD1. V lost 3 bases, J lost 7 bases, and 6 bases stayed unmatched. Germline V gives CDR1 MNHEY, CDR2 SMNVEV (reference sequence). This CDR3 spans 14 amino acids. CDR3 sequence: CASSFPGRGNIQYF. For the CDR3, the DNA is TGTGCCAGCAGTTTTCCGGGCAGGGGGAACATTCAGTACTTC.

This clonotype was counted a few times. The chain links TRBV7-9 to TRBJ2-7; no firm D call. The CDR3 spans 12 residues. In germline, CDR1 is SEHNR, CDR2 FQNEAQ (reference sequence). Between the trimmed V and J ends, which lost 1 base and 4 bases, there was a span of 5 bases. The chain's CDR3 is CASSLGDYEQYV. The CDR3 nucleotides read TGTGCCAGCAGCTTAGGGGATTACGAGCAGTACGTC.

V and J are TRBV25-1 and TRBJ2-3, with D uncertain. Germline V CDR1 and CDR2: MGHDK, SYGVNS. The V and J ends lost 3 bases and 1 base respectively, with 5 bases between them. This CDR3 contains 13 residues. CDR3 in DNA: TGTGCCAGCAGTGATCCTCGCACAGATACGCAGTATTTT. Its protein product is CASSDPRTDTQYF. The full variable domain, rest sourced from reference TRBV25-1 and TRBJ2-3, is EADIYQTPRYLVIGTGKKITLECSQTMGHDKMYWYQQDPGMELHLIHYSYGVNSTEKGDLSSESTVSRIRTEHFPLTLESARPSHTSQYLCASSDPRTDTQYFGPGTRLTVL.

The chain joins TRBV27 to TRBJ1-2; D is perhaps TRBD1 (5 bases). The CDR3 has 13 residues. V was pared by 3 bases and J by 4 bases, with 9 bases between. Germline assignment: CDR1 MNHEY and CDR2 SMNVEV (reference sequence). CDR3 protein: CASSFGAGYGYTF. The CDR3 DNA sequence: TGTGCCAGCAGTTTCGGGGCGGGCTATGGCTACACCTTC.

The chain has TRBV7-9 and TRBJ1-6, with 8 bases matching TRBD1. Germline values: CDR1 SEHNR, CDR2 FQNEAQ (reference sequence). The J segment lost 8 bases and the V segment lost 5 bases, leaving 11 bases of the junction unmatched. CDR3 size: 16 residues. CDR3 sequence: CASSHAARDRYSPLHF. The CDR3 bases are TGTGCCAGCAGCCACGCCGCCCGGGACAGGTATTCACCCCTCCACTTT.

This chain links TRBV3-1 with TRBJ2-2, with unresolved D. The CDR3 runs 15 residues. Between the trimmed V and J ends, which lost 3 bases and 0 bases, there was a span of 8 bases. Germline CDR1 is LGHDT and CDR2 is YNNKEL (reference sequence). CDR3 region: CASSHHTSNTGELFF. CDR3 sequence (DNA): TGTGCCAGCAGCCACCACACGTCGAACACCGGGGAGCTGTTTTTT.

V gene TRBV29-1 combines with J gene TRBJ2-2; D perhaps matches TRBD2 (7 bases). This CDR3 has 12 residues. Trimming removed 5 bases at V and 4 bases at J, with 8 bases between. Germline V gene data show CDR1 as SQVTM and CDR2 as ANQGSEA. The CDR3, as DNA: TGCAGCGTTAGGGGGGGCACCGGGGAGCTGTTTTTT. Protein: CSVRGGTGELFF.

The chain links TRBV18 to TRBJ2-7, with D perhaps matching TRBD1 (6 bases). This CDR3 is built from 16 residues. CDR1 and CDR2 from the germline V gene are KGHSH and LQKENI. Trimming stripped 6 bases from V and 2 bases from J, with 20 bases between. CDR3 sequence reads: CASSASWDTEPYEQYF. DNA of the CDR3: TGTGCCAGCTCCGCCTCCTGGGACACGGAGCCCTACGAGCAGTACTTC.

V and J are TRBV29-1 and TRBJ2-3; D unresolved. Germline V gives CDR1 SQVTM, CDR2 ANQGSEA. CDR3 length: 12 amino acids. The V gene lost 7 bases and the J gene lost 8 bases, with 16 bases spanning the gap. CDR3 loop: CSAADWWGTQYF. CDR3 bases: TGCAGCGCCGCTGACTGGTGGGGTACGCAGTATTTT.

This clonotype was counted a single time. The chain combines TRBV5-6 with TRBJ2-1; D may be TRBD2 (5 bases). The CDR3 has 16 residues. Germline V gives CDR1 SGHDT, CDR2 YYEEEE. Trimming removed 4 bases from V and 0 bases from J, with 14 bases in between. This CDR3 is CASSQLNGISYNEQFF. The CDR3, as DNA: TGTGCCAGCAGCCAATTAAACGGGATCTCCTACAATGAGCAGTTCTTC.

This sequence joins TRBV30 and TRBJ1-5, with no clear D. This CDR3 has 14 residues. Germline V gene data show CDR1 as GTSNPN and CDR2 as SVGIG (reference sequence). V was clipped by 4 bases and J by 0 bases, with 10 bases between them. CDR3 residues: CAWTPGLSNQPQHF. The CDR3 nucleotides read TGTGCCTGGACGCCGGGTCTTAGCAATCAGCCCCAGCATTTT.

The chain joins TRBV2 to TRBJ2-2; TRBD1 aligns across 10 bases. The CDR3 sequence is 15 residues long. The V gene's germline CDR1 is SNHLY and CDR2 FYNNEI. With V trimmed by 8 bases and J by 5 bases, 8 bases remained unmatched. The CDR3 DNA sequence: TGTGCCAGCCACCGGACAGGGGGAGAAACCGGGGAGCTGTTTTTT. Translated: CASHRTGGETGELFF.

This chain links TRBV27 with TRBJ2-1; TRBD2 agrees at 12 bases. CDR1 is MNHEY, CDR2 SMNVEV, per germline (reference sequence). V was clipped by 5 bases and J by 8 bases; unmatched bases: 16. This CDR3 is built from 18 residues. Here the CDR3 DNA reads TGTGCCAGCAGTCCGACTAGCGGGGGAATTTTATTGCGTCATGAGCAGTTCTTC. Its translation is CASSPTSGGILLRHEQFF.

The chain combines TRBV20-1 with TRBJ1-2; D might be TRBD1 (5 bases). The CDR3 is made up of 12 amino acids. CDR1 DFQATT and CDR2 SNEGSKA come from the germline V gene (reference sequence). V lost 5 bases to trimming and J lost 8 bases, with 15 bases between them. The DNA for the CDR3 is TGCAGTGCTCCCCAGGGACGGTACGGCTACACCTTC. Translating it yields CSAPQGRYGYTF.

In this sample, this clonotype turned up once. J is TRBJ2-7 and V is TRBV30, with 10 bases identical to TRBD1. This CDR3 spans 13 amino acids. Looked up from germline, CDR1 is GTSNPN and CDR2 is SVGIG (reference sequence). After removal of 4 bases from V and 5 bases from J, the junction contained 5 bases not matched to a gene. CDR3 coding DNA: TGTGCCTGGAACCCGGGACAGGGGAACGAGCAGTACTTC. As protein: CAWNPGQGNEQYF.

This clonotype was seen a few times. The V and J genes are TRBV12-3 or TRBV12-4 and TRBJ2-7; D is uncertain. V shed 3 bases and J shed 4 bases, with 4 bases lying between them. This CDR3 is built from 11 residues. The CDR3 region has the DNA TGTGCCAGCAGTTTTGGGTACGAGCAGTACTTC. Translation: CASSFGYEQYF.

The chain recombines TRBV15 with TRBJ1-2, with a possible D match to TRBD1 (5 bases). Germline V gene data show CDR1 as LNHNV and CDR2 as YYDKDF (reference sequence). CDR3 length: 19 amino acids. V dropped 0 bases and J dropped 6 bases, with 26 bases sitting between them. CDR3 nucleotides: TGTGCCACCAGCAGAGATGCAGGGCAGGGCCTAGGGCCAGGACATGGCTACACCTTC. Protein product: CATSRDAGQGLGPGHGYTF.

The CDR3, as DNA: TGTGCCAGCAGCTTAGAAACCGGGGATGGGGAGACCCAGTACTTC. Residues: CASSLETGDGETQYF. V is TRBV7-8 and J is TRBJ2-5, with D possibly matching TRBD2 (5 bases). Germline values: CDR1 SGHVS, CDR2 FQNEAQ. V dropped 1 base and J dropped 5 bases, with 14 bases sitting between them. CDR3 length equals 15 residues.